These 19 T cell receptor beta chains originate from one sample sequenced in a study of control samples from healthy donors and cancer patients. Measured with immunoSEQ multiplex PCR; TCRdb has only the in-frame clones, and not every one. The sample yields around 93,000 clones, around nine tenths seen once. The sample comprised blood. All receptors derive from a human donor in good health. The donor label of this sample is uncertain.

Note on this clone: Other nucleotide sequences from this sample produce the same CDR3. The CDR3 here is CASSLGTLNTEAFF. The CDR3 DNA follows: TGCGCCAGCAGCTTGGGGACACTTAACACTGAAGCTTTCTTT. The chain has TRBV5-1 and TRBJ1-1, with D possibly being TRBD1 (5 bases). The CDR3 length is 14 residues. V was trimmed by 0 bases and J by 2 bases, leaving 8 bases between them. CDR1 and CDR2 (germline): SGHRS, YFSETQ. The whole variable domain, remainder taken from reference TRBV5-1 and TRBJ1-1, is KAGVTQTPRYLIKTRGQQVTLSCSPISGHRSVSWYQQTPGQGLQFLFEYFSETQRNKGNFPGRFSGRQFSNSRSEMNVSTLELGDSALYLCASSLGTLNTEAFFGQGTRLTVV.

V usage is TRBV29-1 and J usage is TRBJ2-2; 8 bases fit TRBD2. CDR1 SQVTM and CDR2 ANQGSEA come from the germline V gene. This CDR3 contains 15 residues. The DNA of the CDR3 is TGCAGTCAAGGGCGGGGGGACGATAACACCGGGGAGCTGTTTTTT. As protein: CSQGRGDDNTGELFF.

The rearrangement joins TRBV6-5 to TRBJ1-6; TRBD1 is a possible D gene (6 bases). V was pared by 6 bases and J by 7 bases, with 13 bases between. The V gene's germline CDR1 is MNHEY and CDR2 SVGAGI. The CDR3 loop spans 14 amino acids. The CDR3 DNA is TGTGCCAGCAGGCCACAGGGTTGGAATTCACCCCTCCACTTT. Protein product: CASRPQGWNSPLHF.

V and J are TRBV19 and TRBJ2-1, with a weak D call TRBD1 (7 bases). Germline CDR1 reads LNHDA; CDR2 reads SQIVND (reference sequence). CDR3 size: 16 residues. The V end was cut by 6 bases, the J end by 3 bases, with 18 bases between. The CDR3 reads CASSPQGGGLYNEQFF. CDR3 nucleotides: TGTGCCAGTAGCCCCCAGGGGGGAGGACTCTACAATGAGCAGTTCTTC.

V usage is TRBV5-1 and J usage is TRBJ1-4; TRBD1 matches 8 bases. The CDR3 has 14 amino acids. The junction had 5 bases not matched to a gene; V was cut back by 2 bases and J by 8 bases. CDR1 and CDR2 (germline): SGHRS, YFSETQ. The CDR3 bases are TGCGCCAGCAGCTTTATGACAGGGGACGAAAAACTGTTTTTT. Translating it yields CASSFMTGDEKLFF.

The chain employs TRBV2 and TRBJ1-5, with D unclear. Germline-derived CDR1 and CDR2 are SNHLY and FYNNEI. The CDR3 contains 12 residues. Trimming pared 3 bases from V and 4 bases from J, leaving 4 bases between. The CDR3 bases are TGTGCCAGCAGTGAGATTAATCAGCCCCAGCATTTT. Translated: CASSEINQPQHF.

The chain has TRBV5-1 and TRBJ1-1; D is perhaps TRBD1 (5 bases). The CDR3 runs 14 residues. The V gene lost 3 bases and the J gene lost 3 bases, with 12 bases spanning the gap. From germline, CDR1 is SGHRS and CDR2 YFSETQ. Here the CDR3 reads CASSSGTWDTEAFF. The CDR3 DNA reads as TGCGCCAGCAGCTCGGGGACCTGGGACACTGAAGCTTTCTTT.

The chain couples TRBV3-1 (or the pseudogene TRBV3-2) to TRBJ1-6; TRBD1 is a possible D gene (5 bases). V was clipped by 4 bases and J by 9 bases, with 13 bases between them. The germline V gene encodes CDR1 LGHDT and CDR2 YNNKEL (reference sequence). CDR3 length: 14 amino acids. The CDR3 nucleotides are TGTGCCAGCAGCCCGAGGGGTGAGAGTTCACCCCTCCACTTT. It yields the protein CASSPRGESSPLHF.

The chain combines TRBV30 with TRBJ1-3, with D unclear. The CDR3 is 14 amino acids. Germline V gene sequence: CDR1 GTSNPN, CDR2 SVGIG (reference sequence). Trimming removed 3 bases from V and 0 bases from J, with 9 bases in between. The CDR3 nucleotides are TGTGCCTGGAGCGCGGGAAGCTCTGGAAACACCATATATTTT. This gives the protein CAWSAGSSGNTIYF.

This chain uses TRBV14 with TRBJ2-7; the D gene is possibly TRBD1 (6 bases). V was pared by 1 base and J by 7 bases, with 17 bases between. From germline, CDR1 is SGHDN and CDR2 FVKESK. The CDR3 is 15 amino acids. CDR3: CASSQARGLTGEQYF. In DNA form, the CDR3 reads TGTGCCAGCAGCCAAGCCCGGGGCCTTACAGGGGAGCAGTACTTC.

This clone was counted only a few times. The CDR3 reads CASSDMSDNTIYF. Written as DNA, the CDR3 is TGCGCCAGCAGCGACATGTCCGACAACACCATATATTTT. The gene calls are TRBV5-1 and TRBJ1-3; D gene unclear. This CDR3 is built from 13 residues. Between the trimmed V and J ends, which lost 4 bases and 7 bases, there was a span of 12 bases. CDR1 and CDR2 from the germline V gene are SGHRS and YFSETQ.

The J gene is TRBJ1-1, the V gene TRBV18; TRBD1 is a possible D gene (6 bases). Trimming took 3 bases from V and 4 from J, leaving 21 bases between them. The length of the CDR3 is 17 residues. Germline assignment: CDR1 KGHSH and CDR2 LQKENI. In DNA, the CDR3 is TGTGCCAGCTCACCCCAGGGGAACTCCCGGCGCACCACTGAAGCTTTCTTT. It is translated as CASSPQGNSRRTTEAFF.

The chain recombines TRBV27 with TRBJ1-4; D remains ambiguous. Trimming stripped 6 bases from V and 0 bases from J, with 17 bases between. The length of the CDR3 is 17 residues. Germline lookup yields CDR1 MNHEY and CDR2 SMNVEV (reference sequence). Written as DNA, the CDR3 is TGTGCCAGCAGCCTCGGGAGTCCCGCCGCAACTAATGAAAAACTGTTTTTT. This encodes CASSLGSPAATNEKLFF.

The gene calls are TRBV25-1 and TRBJ1-1; perhaps TRBD1 as D (5 bases). Germline CDR1 and CDR2: MGHDK and SYGVNS. The CDR3 totals 15 residues. The ends were cut back, 1 base at V and 8 bases at J, with 17 bases in the middle. The CDR3 nucleotides are TGTGCCAGCAGTGAATTGGGCAGGCAGGGAACAGAAGCTTTCTTT. Encoded protein: CASSELGRQGTEAFF.

The V and J genes are TRBV3-1 (or the pseudogene TRBV3-2) and TRBJ2-6; no firm D call. Deletions cut 3 bases from V and 3 bases from J, with 3 bases between. CDR1 is LGHDT, CDR2 YNNKEL, per germline (reference sequence). CDR3 length: 13 amino acids. CDR3 region: CASSQSGANVLTF. The CDR3 nucleotides read TGTGCCAGCAGCCAGAGTGGGGCCAACGTCCTGACTTTC.

This chain uses TRBV4-1 with TRBJ1-2; D might be TRBD1 (5 bases). Trimming removed 0 bases at V and 4 bases at J, with 15 bases between. Germline V gene sequence: CDR1 MGHRA, CDR2 YSYEKL. The CDR3 length is 16 residues. CDR3 amino acids: CASSQDSLSGGYGYTF. CDR3 coding DNA: TGCGCCAGCAGCCAAGATTCTCTGAGCGGGGGCTATGGCTACACCTTC.

The V and J genes are TRBV20-1 and TRBJ2-5; D is uncertain. V shed 5 bases and J shed 5 bases, with 9 bases lying between them. Germline values: CDR1 DFQATT, CDR2 SNEGSKA (reference sequence). CDR3 size: 11 residues. CDR3 nucleotide sequence: TGCAGTGCTTGGGCGGTGGAGACCCAGTACTTC. This translates into CSAWAVETQYF.

The rearrangement joins TRBV28 to TRBJ1-5; no definite D call. The V end was cut by 1 base, the J end by 0 bases, with 10 bases between. The CDR3 covers 16 residues. CDR1 and CDR2 from the germline V gene are MDHEN and SYDVKM. CDR3 in amino acids: CASSLFRATSNQPQHF. In DNA form, the CDR3 reads TGTGCCAGCAGTTTATTCCGGGCCACTAGCAATCAGCCCCAGCATTTT.

The chain carries TRBV7-8 and TRBJ1-1, with D possibly TRBD1 on 6 matching bases. Germline loops: CDR1 SGHVS, CDR2 FQNEAQ. CDR3 length: 14 amino acids. The V end lost 2 bases, the J end lost 3 bases, and 10 bases lay between the germline ends. The CDR3 protein is CASSLFAGDTEAFF. The CDR3 DNA reads as TGTGCCAGCAGCTTATTTGCAGGGGACACTGAAGCTTTCTTT.